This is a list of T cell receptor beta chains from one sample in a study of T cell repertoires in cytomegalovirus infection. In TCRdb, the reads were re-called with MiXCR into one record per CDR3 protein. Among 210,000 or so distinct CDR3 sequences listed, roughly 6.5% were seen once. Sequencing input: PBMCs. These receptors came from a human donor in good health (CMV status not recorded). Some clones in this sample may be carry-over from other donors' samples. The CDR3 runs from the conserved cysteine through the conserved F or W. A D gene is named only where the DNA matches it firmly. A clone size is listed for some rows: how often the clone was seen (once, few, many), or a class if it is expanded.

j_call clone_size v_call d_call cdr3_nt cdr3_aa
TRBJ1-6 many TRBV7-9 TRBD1 TGTGCCAGCAGCTCCCACGATAAGACAGGGTCGGGATCACCCCTCCACTTT CASSSHDKTGSGSPLHF
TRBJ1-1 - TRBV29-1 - TGCAGCGTTGAGAGGGTTTTGAACACTGAAGCTTTCTTT CSVERVLNTEAFF
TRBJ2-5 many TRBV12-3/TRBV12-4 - TGTGCCAGCACCCCGGGGACCCAGACCCAGTACTTC CASTPGTQTQYF
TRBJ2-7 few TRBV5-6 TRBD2 TGTGCCAGCAGCTCCTTAGCGGGGGTGACCTACGAGCAGTACTTC CASSSLAGVTYEQYF
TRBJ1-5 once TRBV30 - TGTGCCTGGAGTGTTACACCGACAGGACTTAGCAATCAGCCCCAGCATTTT CAWSVTPTGLSNQPQHF
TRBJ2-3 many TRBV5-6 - TGTGCCAGCAGGCCGCTTGGGGCAGATACGCAGTATTTT CASRPLGADTQYF
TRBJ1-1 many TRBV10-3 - TGTGCCATCAGTTTCGGGCCTCAAGGCACCATGAACACTGAAGCTTTCTTT CAISFGPQGTMNTEAFF
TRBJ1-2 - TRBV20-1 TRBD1 TGCAGTGCTCTCGTTCTAGGGGGCGATGGCTACACCTTC CSALVLGGDGYTF
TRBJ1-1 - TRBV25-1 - TGTGCCAGCAGTGGGGCGGGGGACACTGAAGCTTTCTTT CASSGAGDTEAFF
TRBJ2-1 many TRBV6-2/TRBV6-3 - TGTGCCAGCAGTGGCTGGACTCCCACGGGCAATGAGCAGTTCTTC CASSGWTPTGNEQFF
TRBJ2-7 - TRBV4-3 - TGCGCCAGCAGCCAAGCGGACAGCGAGGCCAACGAGCAGTACTTC CASSQADSEANEQYF
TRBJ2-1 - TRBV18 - TGTGCCAGCTCACCAGCTCCGATCGTCAATGAGCAGTTCTTC CASSPAPIVNEQFF
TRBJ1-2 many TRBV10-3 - TGTGCCATCAGTTTACAGGGCGGCTATGGCTACACCTTC CAISLQGGYGYTF
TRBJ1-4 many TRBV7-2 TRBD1 TGTGCCAGCAGCATACAGGGGGTCGATGAAAAACTGTTTTTT CASSIQGVDEKLFF
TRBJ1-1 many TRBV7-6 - TGTGCCAGCAGCGTCCGTATGAACACTGAAGCTTTCTTT CASSVRMNTEAFF
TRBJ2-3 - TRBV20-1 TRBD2 TGCAGTGCCCGAGGACTAGCGGGGTATACAGATACGCAGTATTTT CSARGLAGYTDTQYF
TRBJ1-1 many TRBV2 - TGTGCCAGCAGTTCCGGGACTCGAGACACTGAAGCTTTCTTT CASSSGTRDTEAFF
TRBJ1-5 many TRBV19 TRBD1 TGTGCCAGTACCTCGCAGGGGGATCAGCCCCAGCATTTT CASTSQGDQPQHF
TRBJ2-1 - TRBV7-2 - TGTGCCAGCAGCGTAGGGTTTGGGGGATACAATGAGCAGTTCTTC CASSVGFGGYNEQFF
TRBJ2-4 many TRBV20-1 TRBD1 TGCAGTGCCCCAACGGGACAGGGGGGGAAAATACCACCAGCCAAAAACATTCAGTACTTC CSAPTGQGGKIPPAKNIQYF
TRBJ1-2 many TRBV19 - TGTGCCAGTAGTATTCTGGGCCCTAACTATGGCTACACCTTC CASSILGPNYGYTF
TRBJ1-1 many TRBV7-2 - TGTGCCAGCAGCTTATTGGCAGGGAACACTGAAGCTTTCTTT CASSLLAGNTEAFF
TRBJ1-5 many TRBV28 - TGTGCCAGCACCTGGGGTGGGATTCAGCCCCAGCATTTT CASTWGGIQPQHF
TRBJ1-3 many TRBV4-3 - TGCGCCAGCAGCCAAGAGGCGTCGCCTGGCTCTGGAAACACCATATATTTT CASSQEASPGSGNTIYF
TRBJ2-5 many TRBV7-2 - TGTGCCAGCAGCTTTTCGGGTAGATCGGCAGAGACCCAGTACTTC CASSFSGRSAETQYF
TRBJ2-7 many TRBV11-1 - TGTGCCAGCAGCCCTCCGGACCACTCCTACGAGCAGTACTTC CASSPPDHSYEQYF
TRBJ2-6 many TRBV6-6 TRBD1 TGTGCCAGCAGTTTATGGCAGGGGGCGGATGGGGCCAACGTCCTGACTTTC CASSLWQGADGANVLTF
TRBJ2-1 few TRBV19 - TGTGCCAGTAGTATTAACTCCTACAATGAGCAGTTCTTC CASSINSYNEQFF
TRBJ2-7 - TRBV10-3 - TGTGCCATCAGTGACCTACGGGAGCAGTACTTC CAISDLREQYF
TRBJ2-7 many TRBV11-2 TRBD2 TGTGCCAGCAGCTTCGGGACTAGCATCTACGAGCAGTACTTC CASSFGTSIYEQYF
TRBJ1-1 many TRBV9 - TGTGCCAGCAGACGACTGGGGGGGTCCTGGGACACTGAAGCTTTCTTT CASRRLGGSWDTEAFF
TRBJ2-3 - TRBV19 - TGTGCCAGTAGCCAGGGGATAGGGCCCCTCACAGATACGCAGTATTTT CASSQGIGPLTDTQYF
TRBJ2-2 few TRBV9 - TGTGCCAGCAGCGCCTGGGGGACCGGGGAGCTGTTTTTT CASSAWGTGELFF
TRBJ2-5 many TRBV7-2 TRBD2 TGTGCCAGCAGCCCAGGAGGGACTAGCGGGGCTTGGGAGACCCAGTACTTC CASSPGGTSGAWETQYF
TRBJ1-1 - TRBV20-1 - TGCAGTGTTTCCCAGGGAGGGGACACTGAAGCTTTCTTT CSVSQGGDTEAFF
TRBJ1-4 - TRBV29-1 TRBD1 TGCAGCGTTGTGGGGGACAGACCTAATGAAAAACTGTTTTTT CSVVGDRPNEKLFF
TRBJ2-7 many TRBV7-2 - TGTGCCAGCAGCTTAGAAATCGGGGGAACTTACGAGCAGTACTTC CASSLEIGGTYEQYF
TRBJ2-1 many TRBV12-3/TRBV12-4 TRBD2 TGTGCCAGCAGTTTCGGCTCGGGGGGCTCCTACAATGAGCAGTTCTTC CASSFGSGGSYNEQFF
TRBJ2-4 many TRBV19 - TGTGCCAGTAGTCCCGGACCCAAAAACATTCAGTACTTC CASSPGPKNIQYF
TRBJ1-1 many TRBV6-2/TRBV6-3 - TGTGCCAGCAGTTACTCGACACTTATGGTATGGGTAACGAACACTGAAGCTTTCTTT CASSYSTLMVWVTNTEAFF
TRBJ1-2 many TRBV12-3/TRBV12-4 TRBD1 TGTGCCAGCAGTTTGATTCCAGGGACAGCGTACTATGGCTACACCTTC CASSLIPGTAYYGYTF
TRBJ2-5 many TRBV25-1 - TGTGCCAGCAGTGTCTGGGGGGAGACCCAGTACTTC CASSVWGETQYF
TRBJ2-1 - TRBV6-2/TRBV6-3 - TGTGCCAGCAGCCGCGACAGTGGGGAGCAGTTCTTC CASSRDSGEQFF
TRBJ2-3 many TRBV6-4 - TGTGCCAGCAGTGACTCGGGGAGTCCCACAGATACGCAGTATTTT CASSDSGSPTDTQYF
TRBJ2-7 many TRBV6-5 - TGTGCCAGCAGTTACTCATCGAGATACGAGCAGTACTTC CASSYSSRYEQYF
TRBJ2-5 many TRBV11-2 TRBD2 TGTGCCAGCAGCCCGCCCCCCCTAGCGGGGGCCGTGGCGGAGACCCAGTACTTC CASSPPPLAGAVAETQYF
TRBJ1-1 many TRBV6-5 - TGTGCCAGTTACCAGGCCCCCGGGGCTGAAGCTTTCTTT CASYQAPGAEAFF
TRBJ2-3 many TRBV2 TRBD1 TGTGCCAGCCCCCAGGGCAGGGGGTCAGATACGCAGTATTTT CASPQGRGSDTQYF
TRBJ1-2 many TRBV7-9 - TGTGCCAGCAGCGCACAGGGTGACGGCGGCTACACCTTC CASSAQGDGGYTF
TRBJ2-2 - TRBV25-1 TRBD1 TGTGCCAGCAAGGGGGCGATGGGGACCGGGGAGCTGTTTTTT CASKGAMGTGELFF